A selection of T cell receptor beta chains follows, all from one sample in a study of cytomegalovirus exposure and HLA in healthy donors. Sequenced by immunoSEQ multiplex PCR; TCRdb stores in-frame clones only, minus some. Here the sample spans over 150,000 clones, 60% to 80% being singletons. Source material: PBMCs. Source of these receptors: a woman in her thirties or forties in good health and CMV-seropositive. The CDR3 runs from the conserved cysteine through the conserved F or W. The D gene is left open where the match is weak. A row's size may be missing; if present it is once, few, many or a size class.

CDR3 DNA: TGCGCCAGCAGCCCTCAGGCGGGCCTAACAATTTCCTACGAGCAGTACTTC
CDR3 protein: CASSPQAGLTISYEQYF
D gene: NA
J gene: TRBJ2-7
V gene: TRBV4-3
clone size: NA

CDR3 DNA: TGTGCCAGCAGTCCCCAGGGTCTCCAAGAGACCCAGTACTTC
CDR3 protein: CASSPQGLQETQYF
D gene: NA
J gene: TRBJ2-5
V gene: TRBV6-5
clone size: once

CDR3 DNA: TGTGCCAGCAGCCGGGGACTAGCGGGATCACCCTACGAGCAGTACTTC
CDR3 protein: CASSRGLAGSPYEQYF
D gene: TRBD2
J gene: TRBJ2-7
V gene: TRBV9
clone size: NA

CDR3 DNA: TGTGCCTGGAGCCCCGGGACAGACGGTGGCTACACCTTC
CDR3 protein: CAWSPGTDGGYTF
D gene: TRBD1
J gene: TRBJ1-2
V gene: TRBV30
clone size: few

CDR3 DNA: TGTGCCAGCAGCTGGGGGACAGCTTCTGGAAACACCATATATTTT
CDR3 protein: CASSWGTASGNTIYF
D gene: TRBD1
J gene: TRBJ1-3
V gene: TRBV5-4
clone size: NA

CDR3 DNA: TGTGCCAGCAGTCCAACAGGGTATGGGAACACCATATATTTT
CDR3 protein: CASSPTGYGNTIYF
D gene: NA
J gene: TRBJ1-3
V gene: TRBV27
clone size: NA

CDR3 DNA: TGTGCCAGCAGTCCCTCTAGGCCTCTCACTGAAGCTTTCTTT
CDR3 protein: CASSPSRPLTEAFF
D gene: NA
J gene: TRBJ1-1
V gene: TRBV27
clone size: NA

CDR3 DNA: TGTGCCAGCAGCATTCGACAGGGTCCAGATACGCAGTATTTT
CDR3 protein: CASSIRQGPDTQYF
D gene: TRBD1
J gene: TRBJ2-3
V gene: TRBV27
clone size: once

CDR3 DNA: TGCGCCAGCAGTGACGGACTAGCGGGGTCCTACGAGCAGTACTTC
CDR3 protein: CASSDGLAGSYEQYF
D gene: TRBD2
J gene: TRBJ2-7
V gene: TRBV10-1
clone size: once

CDR3 DNA: TGTGCCAGCAGCTTGGGGCTAGCGGGGGGGGAGACCCAGTACTTC
CDR3 protein: CASSLGLAGGETQYF
D gene: TRBD2
J gene: TRBJ2-5
V gene: TRBV5-6
clone size: NA

CDR3 DNA: TGCGCCAGCAGCCGTGCGGGGGGAGAGTCGGGTGAAGCTTTCTTT
CDR3 protein: CASSRAGGESGEAFF
D gene: NA
J gene: TRBJ1-1
V gene: TRBV5-1
clone size: NA

CDR3 DNA: TGCGCCAGCAGCTTAGATGCAGGCTCTGGGGCCAACGTCCTGACTTTC
CDR3 protein: CASSLDAGSGANVLTF
D gene: NA
J gene: TRBJ2-6
V gene: TRBV5-1
clone size: NA

CDR3 DNA: TGTGCCAGTACCCCGGACAGTACTGATGGCTACACCTTC
CDR3 protein: CASTPDSTDGYTF
D gene: NA
J gene: TRBJ1-2
V gene: TRBV19
clone size: NA

CDR3 DNA: TGTGCCAGCAGCTTGGGATCCTTCGTCAGCGCCATATATTTT
CDR3 protein: CASSLGSFVSAIYF
D gene: NA
J gene: TRBJ1-3
V gene: TRBV5-6
clone size: NA

CDR3 DNA: TGTGCCAGTAGTATCGGCGGGCCTGCGAATGAGCAGTTCTTC
CDR3 protein: CASSIGGPANEQFF
D gene: NA
J gene: TRBJ2-1
V gene: TRBV19
clone size: few

CDR3 DNA: TGTGCCAGCAGCCGATCTAGCGGGTTACAAGAGACCCAGTACTTC
CDR3 protein: CASSRSSGLQETQYF
D gene: TRBD2
J gene: TRBJ2-5
V gene: TRBV4-2
clone size: few

CDR3 DNA: TGTGCCAGCAGCTTAGCCGACGTCCCTCATCGAGGGTCTGAAGCTTTCTTT
CDR3 protein: CASSLADVPHRGSEAFF
D gene: NA
J gene: TRBJ1-1
V gene: TRBV7-8
clone size: NA

CDR3 DNA: TGCGCCAGCAGTCTAAAGACAGGGGGGGGCTATGGCTACACCTTC
CDR3 protein: CASSLKTGGGYGYTF
D gene: TRBD1
J gene: TRBJ1-2
V gene: TRBV23-1
clone size: NA

CDR3 DNA: TGTGCCAGCAGCGAGGGGGGCAGGGGGAAAGGCGAGCAGTACTTC
CDR3 protein: CASSEGGRGKGEQYF
D gene: NA
J gene: TRBJ2-7
V gene: TRBV6-1
clone size: NA

CDR3 DNA: TGTGCCAGCAGAGTACAGGGGGGGGGAACTGAAGCTTTCTTT
CDR3 protein: CASRVQGGGTEAFF
D gene: TRBD1
J gene: TRBJ1-1
V gene: TRBV2
clone size: once

CDR3 DNA: TGTGCCAGCAGCTCCTGGCCCCAGGGGAACAATCAGCCCCAGCATTTT
CDR3 protein: CASSSWPQGNNQPQHF
D gene: NA
J gene: TRBJ1-5
V gene: TRBV5-8
clone size: NA

CDR3 DNA: TGTGCCAGCAGCTCCCTTAACCAAGAGACCCAGTACTTC
CDR3 protein: CASSSLNQETQYF
D gene: NA
J gene: TRBJ2-5
V gene: TRBV7-2
clone size: once

CDR3 DNA: TGTGCCAGCAGTACTACTAGCGGGGCGTACAATGAGCAGTTCTTC
CDR3 protein: CASSTTSGAYNEQFF
D gene: TRBD2
J gene: TRBJ2-1
V gene: TRBV27
clone size: NA

CDR3 DNA: TGCGCCAGCAGGCCCCCGGGGACTAACTATGGCTACACCTTC
CDR3 protein: CASRPPGTNYGYTF
D gene: NA
J gene: TRBJ1-2
V gene: TRBV5-1
clone size: NA

CDR3 DNA: TGTGCCAGTAGTATCCGAGAAGCGGGAGATGAGCAGTACTTC
CDR3 protein: CASSIREAGDEQYF
D gene: TRBD2
J gene: TRBJ2-7
V gene: TRBV19
clone size: NA

CDR3 DNA: TGTGCCAGCAGCTCAGGGGCGGGGAGGGGATATGGCTACACCTTC
CDR3 protein: CASSSGAGRGYGYTF
D gene: NA
J gene: TRBJ1-2
V gene: TRBV7-2
clone size: NA